A few counts support the clone carrying this T cell receptor (beta chain). Its target is unknown. PCR employed 60 Vbeta and 13 Jbeta primers. Generated by immunoSEQ multiplex PCR, the TCRdb table keeps only in-frame clones and is missing some. The sample lists 150,000 to 200,000 clones; roughly 80% were seen once. The sample originates from a study of cytomegalovirus exposure and HLA in healthy donors. Findings of the study overall: TCR beta sequences numbering 15,000 to 20,000 were associated with HLA alleles at 0.05 false discovery rate in a later analysis. Most likely, a cluster of highly shared sequence variants arose as a sequencing artifact. Rare TCR sequences dominated, though some public TCRs recurred in many donors. Previously analyzed data showed that most TCR beta V segments were productive at a frequency of about 90% or about 30%.

The germline CDR1 and CDR2 sequences are SGHVS and FNYEAQ. CDR3 size: 14 residues. Trimming took off 5 bases at V and 1 base at J, with 11 bases between the two ends. The chain uses TRBV7-6 and TRBJ1-1, with D unclear. Sequenced material: PBMCs. This TCR derives from a young woman in good health and CMV-seronegative. In DNA form, the CDR3 reads TGTGCCAGCAGCCCAGGACTCAGGAACACTGAAGCTTTCTTT. As protein: CASSPGLRNTEAFF.